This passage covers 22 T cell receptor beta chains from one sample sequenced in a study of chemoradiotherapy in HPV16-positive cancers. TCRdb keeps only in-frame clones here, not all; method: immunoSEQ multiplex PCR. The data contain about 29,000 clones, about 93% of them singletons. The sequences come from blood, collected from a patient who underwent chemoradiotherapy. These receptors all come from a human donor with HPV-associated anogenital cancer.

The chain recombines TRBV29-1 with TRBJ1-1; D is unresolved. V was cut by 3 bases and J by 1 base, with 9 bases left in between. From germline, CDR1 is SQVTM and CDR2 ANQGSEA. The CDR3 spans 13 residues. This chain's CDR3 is CSVDVWGNTEAFF. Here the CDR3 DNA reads TGCAGCGTTGACGTCTGGGGGAACACTGAAGCTTTCTTT.

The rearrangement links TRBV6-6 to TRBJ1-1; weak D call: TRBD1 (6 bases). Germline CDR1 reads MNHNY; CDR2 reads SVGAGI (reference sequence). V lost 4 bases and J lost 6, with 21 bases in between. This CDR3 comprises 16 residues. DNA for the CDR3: TGTGCCAGCAGTTCATGGGGGCAGGGTGGGTCCCCTGAAGCTTTCTTT. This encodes CASSSWGQGGSPEAFF.

CDR3 sequence reads: CASSSNTGSGANVLTF. DNA of the CDR3: TGTGCCAGCAGTTCGAATACCGGGTCTGGGGCCAACGTCCTGACTTTC. This rearrangement joins TRBV6-4 to TRBJ2-6; D uncertain. Trimming pared 5 bases from V and 1 base from J, leaving 12 bases between. The CDR3 is made up of 16 amino acids. Germline CDR1 reads MRHNA; CDR2 reads SNTAGT.

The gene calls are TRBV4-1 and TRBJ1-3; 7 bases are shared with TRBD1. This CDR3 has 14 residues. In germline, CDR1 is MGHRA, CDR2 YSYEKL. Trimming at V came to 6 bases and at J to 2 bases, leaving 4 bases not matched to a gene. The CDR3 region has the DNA TGCGCCAGCAGTCATCAGGGGGCTGGAAACACCATATATTTT. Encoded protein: CASSHQGAGNTIYF.

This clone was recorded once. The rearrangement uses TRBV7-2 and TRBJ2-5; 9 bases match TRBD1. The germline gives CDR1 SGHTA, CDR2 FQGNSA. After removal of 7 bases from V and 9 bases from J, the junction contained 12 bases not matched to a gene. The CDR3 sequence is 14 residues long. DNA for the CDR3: TGTGCCAGCATGGACAGGGGAGCCCAAGGGCCCCAGTACTTC. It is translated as CASMDRGAQGPQYF.

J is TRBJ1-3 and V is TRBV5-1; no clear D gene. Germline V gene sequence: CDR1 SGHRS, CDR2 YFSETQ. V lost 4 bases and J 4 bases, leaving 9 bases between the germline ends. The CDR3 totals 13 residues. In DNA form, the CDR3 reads TGCGCCAGCAGCCTCCAAGGGGGAAACACCATATATTTT. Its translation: CASSLQGGNTIYF.

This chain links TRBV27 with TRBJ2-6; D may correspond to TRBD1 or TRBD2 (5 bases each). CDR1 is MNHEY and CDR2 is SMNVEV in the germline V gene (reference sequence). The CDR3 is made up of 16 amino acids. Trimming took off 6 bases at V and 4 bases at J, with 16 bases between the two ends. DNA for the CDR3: TGTGCCAGCAGCACTGGGCTGGGGGTAGGGGCCAACGTCCTGACTTTC. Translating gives CASSTGLGVGANVLTF.

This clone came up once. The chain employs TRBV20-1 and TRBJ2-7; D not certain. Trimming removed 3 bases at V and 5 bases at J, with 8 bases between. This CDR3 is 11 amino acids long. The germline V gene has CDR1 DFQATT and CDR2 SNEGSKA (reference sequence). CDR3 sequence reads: CSASGWDEQYF. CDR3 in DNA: TGCAGTGCTAGTGGTTGGGACGAGCAGTACTTC.

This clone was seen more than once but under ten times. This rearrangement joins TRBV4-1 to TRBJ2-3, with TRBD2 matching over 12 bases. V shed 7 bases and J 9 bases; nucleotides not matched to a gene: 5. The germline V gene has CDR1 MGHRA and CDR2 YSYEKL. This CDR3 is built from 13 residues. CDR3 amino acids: CASMASGGGTQYF. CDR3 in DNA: TGCGCCAGCATGGCTAGCGGGGGGGGAACGCAGTATTTT.

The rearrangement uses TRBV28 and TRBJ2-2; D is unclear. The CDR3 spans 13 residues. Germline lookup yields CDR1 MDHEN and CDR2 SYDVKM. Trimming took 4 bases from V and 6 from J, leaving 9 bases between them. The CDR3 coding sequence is TGTGCCAGCAGTTCCCGACCAGCCGGGGAGCTGTTTTTT. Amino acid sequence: CASSSRPAGELFF.

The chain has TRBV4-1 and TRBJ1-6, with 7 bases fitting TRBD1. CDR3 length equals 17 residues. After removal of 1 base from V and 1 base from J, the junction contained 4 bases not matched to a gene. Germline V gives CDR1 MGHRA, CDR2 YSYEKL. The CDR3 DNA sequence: TGCGCCAGCAGCCAAGGACAGGGAGAATCCTATAATTCACCCCTCCACTTT. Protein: CASSQGQGESYNSPLHF.

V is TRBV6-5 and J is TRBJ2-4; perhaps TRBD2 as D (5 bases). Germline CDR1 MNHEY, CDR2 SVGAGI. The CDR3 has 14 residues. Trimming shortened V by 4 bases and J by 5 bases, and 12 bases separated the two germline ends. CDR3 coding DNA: TGTGCCAGCAGTTCCCGCGACGGGGAAAACATTCAGTACTTC. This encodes CASSSRDGENIQYF.

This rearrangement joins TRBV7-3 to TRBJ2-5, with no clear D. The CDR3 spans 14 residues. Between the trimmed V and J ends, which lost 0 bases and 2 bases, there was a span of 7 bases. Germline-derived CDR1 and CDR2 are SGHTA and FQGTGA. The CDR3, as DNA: TGTGCCAGCAGCTTAACGGGTACTCAAGAGACCCAGTACTTC. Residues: CASSLTGTQETQYF.

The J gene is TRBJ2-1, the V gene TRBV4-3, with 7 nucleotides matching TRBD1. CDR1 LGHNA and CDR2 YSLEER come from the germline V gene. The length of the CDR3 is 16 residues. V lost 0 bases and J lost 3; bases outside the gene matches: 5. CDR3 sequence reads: CASSQETRDSYNEQFF. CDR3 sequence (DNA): TGCGCCAGCAGCCAAGAAACCCGGGACAGCTACAATGAGCAGTTCTTC.

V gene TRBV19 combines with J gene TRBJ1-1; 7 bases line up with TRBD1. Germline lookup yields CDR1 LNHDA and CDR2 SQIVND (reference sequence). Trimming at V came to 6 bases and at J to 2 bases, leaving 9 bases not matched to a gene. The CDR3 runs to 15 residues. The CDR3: CASRMGGQANTEAFF. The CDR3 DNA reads TGTGCCAGTAGGATGGGAGGACAGGCCAACACTGAAGCTTTCTTT.

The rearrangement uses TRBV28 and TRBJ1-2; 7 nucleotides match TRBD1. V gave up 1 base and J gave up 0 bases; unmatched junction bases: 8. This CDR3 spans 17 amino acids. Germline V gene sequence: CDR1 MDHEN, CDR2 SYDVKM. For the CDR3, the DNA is TGTGCCAGCAGTTTATTCGACAGGGCGGCGACTAACTATGGCTACACCTTC. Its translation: CASSLFDRAATNYGYTF.

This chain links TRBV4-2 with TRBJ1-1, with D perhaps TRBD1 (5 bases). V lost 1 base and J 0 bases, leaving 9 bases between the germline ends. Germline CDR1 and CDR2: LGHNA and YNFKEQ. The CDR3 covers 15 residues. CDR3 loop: CASSQVGGMNTEAFF. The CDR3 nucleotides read TGTGCCAGCAGCCAAGTGGGGGGGATGAACACTGAAGCTTTCTTT.

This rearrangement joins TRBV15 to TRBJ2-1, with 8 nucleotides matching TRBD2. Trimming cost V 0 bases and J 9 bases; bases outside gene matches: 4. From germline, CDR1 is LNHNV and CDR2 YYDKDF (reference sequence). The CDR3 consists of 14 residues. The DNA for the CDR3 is TGTGCCACCAGCAGAGATCCCGGGAGGGGTGAGCAGTTCTTC. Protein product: CATSRDPGRGEQFF.

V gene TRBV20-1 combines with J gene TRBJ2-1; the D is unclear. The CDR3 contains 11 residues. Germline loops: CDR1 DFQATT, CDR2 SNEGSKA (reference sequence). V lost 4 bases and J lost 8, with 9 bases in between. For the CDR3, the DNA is TGCAGTGCTAAAAACTGGGATGAGCAGTTCTTC. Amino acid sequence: CSAKNWDEQFF.

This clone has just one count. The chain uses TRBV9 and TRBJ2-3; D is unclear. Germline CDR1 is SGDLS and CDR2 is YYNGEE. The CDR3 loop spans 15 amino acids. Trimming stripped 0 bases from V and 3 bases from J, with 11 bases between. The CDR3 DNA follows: TGTGCCAGCAGCGTAGGGCCACGAGAGACAGATACGCAGTATTTT. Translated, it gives CASSVGPRETDTQYF.

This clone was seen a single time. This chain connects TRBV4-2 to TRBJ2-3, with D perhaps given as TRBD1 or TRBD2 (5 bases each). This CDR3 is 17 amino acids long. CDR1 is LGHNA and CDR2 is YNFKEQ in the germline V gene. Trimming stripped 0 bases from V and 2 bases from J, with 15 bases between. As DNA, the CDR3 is TGTGCCAGCAGCCAAGATGGTGAGGGGTCGCCCACAGATACGCAGTATTTT. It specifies CASSQDGEGSPTDTQYF.

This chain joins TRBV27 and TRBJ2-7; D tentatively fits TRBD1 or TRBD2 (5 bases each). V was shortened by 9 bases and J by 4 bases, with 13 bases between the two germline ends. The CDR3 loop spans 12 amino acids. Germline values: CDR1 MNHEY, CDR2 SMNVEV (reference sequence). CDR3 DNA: TGTGCCAGTCGGGGACCATTTTACGAGCAGTACTTC. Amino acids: CASRGPFYEQYF.